This TCR beta chain derives from a study of OX40 agonist ivuxolimab in advanced cancers. Regarding the study as a whole: Clones of CD4+ and CD8+ blood T cells grew by week 6 at doses of 0.1 to 3.0 mg/kg. Partial responders receiving 0.1-3.0 mg/kg showed among the lowest clonal expansion.

Produced via immunoSEQ multiplex PCR; TCRdb's table is partial and in-frame only. The sample consists of about 48,000 clones, around 80% of them appearing once. V lost 4 bases and J lost 2, with 14 bases in between. Germline V gene sequence: CDR1 SGHVS, CDR2 FQNEAQ. The CDR3 has 15 residues. Concerning this clone: Antigen: not known.

The source was CD4+ or CD8+ T cells sorted from blood, collected in a trial of the OX40 agonist ivuxolimab. This chain uses TRBV7-8 with TRBJ1-2; a weak D match, TRBD1 (6 bases). This receptor was taken from an adult with an advanced solid tumor such as melanoma, head and neck, liver or kidney cancer. The CDR3 region is CASSYGQQRNYGYTF. In nucleotides, the CDR3 is TGTGCCAGCAGCTACGGACAGCAAAGGAACTATGGCTACACCTTC.